This T cell receptor (beta chain) was captured by sequencing in a study of response to subunit inactivated influenza vaccine. Whole-study findings and limits: That few new T cells are recruited by each seasonal influenza vaccination was the authors' suggestion.

Comments on this clonotype: The antigen is unknown.

Germline values: CDR1 SGHTA, CDR2 FQGNSA. V was pared by 2 bases and J by 2 bases, with 18 bases between. CDR3 length: 17 residues. Each CDR3 protein is one row after TCRdb ran MiXCR on the RT-PCR reads. Of around 200,000 distinct CDR3 sequences in the sample, about 12% are singletons; the top ten hold less than 30%. These data also featured in a second study, about T cells expressing NK-cell markers. That source adds: A 5'RACE template switching approach incorporating UMIs was used to make TCR beta cDNA. All TCR beta repertoires analysed originated from sorted CD3+CD56+NKG2C+, CD3+CD56+NKG2C- and CD3+CD56-NKG2C+ T cells. Only alpha-beta TCR T cells were sorted in several experiments, using an anti-gamma-delta TCR antibody. 1.0-7.0% of CD8+ T cells in roughly six donors belonged to dominant NKG2C+ clonotypes.

Material: CD8+ T cells sorted from PBMCs, obtained approximately 13 days after vaccination. V and J are TRBV7-2 and TRBJ1-1, with a possible D match to TRBD1 (5 bases). This receptor was obtained from a man aged 45-60 years who received an inactivated influenza vaccine. The CDR3 sequence is CASSLLSFGGVNTEAFF. Written as DNA, the CDR3 is TGTGCCAGCAGCTTATTGTCCTTCGGGGGGGTAAACACTGAAGCTTTCTTT.